These 11 T cell receptor beta chains originate from one sample sequenced in a study of identical twins. MiXCR, applied by TCRdb to the 5' RACE reads, yields one record per CDR3 protein. The table has approximately 500,000 distinct CDR3 sequences, roughly 26% seen once. A further study also used this sample, focusing on T cells expressing NK-cell markers.

What was sequenced was CD4+ T cells sorted from blood. All receptors come from a woman younger than 30 in good health.

The chain uses TRBV6-2 or TRBV6-3 and TRBJ2-5; possible D gene TRBD2, 5 bases. Germline CDR1 is MNHEY and CDR2 is SVGEGT. V dropped 4 bases and J dropped 2 bases, with 14 bases sitting between them. This CDR3 is built from 15 residues. The CDR3 DNA is TGTGCCAGCAGTTCCCTCTCGGAGGCGCAAGAGACCCAGTACTTC. It is translated as CASSSLSEAQETQYF.

This chain links TRBV4-3 with TRBJ1-2, with 7 nucleotides matching TRBD1. The germline V gene encodes CDR1 LGHNA and CDR2 YSLEER. This CDR3 is 15 amino acids long. V was pared by 0 bases and J by 4 bases, with 5 bases of the junction left unmatched. Written as DNA, the CDR3 is TGCGCCAGCAGCCAAGATCACGGGACAGTCTATGGCTACACCTTC. Its translation: CASSQDHGTVYGYTF.

The chain recombines TRBV12-3 or TRBV12-4 with TRBJ2-7, with unresolved D. The CDR3 loop spans 14 amino acids. V shed 5 bases and J shed 12 bases, with 23 bases lying between them. The CDR3 DNA follows: TGTGCCAGCAGTCATAGTGCCTTAGAAGGCAAGCTGTACTTC. Encoded protein: CASSHSALEGKLYF.

This clonotype was counted between two and nine times. The chain uses TRBV19 and TRBJ2-1, with 11 bases that match TRBD2. The CDR3 runs to 17 residues. V was pared by 10 bases and J by 4 bases, with 15 bases of the junction left unmatched. Germline V CDR1 and CDR2: LNHDA, SQIVND (reference sequence). The CDR3 coding sequence is TGTGCCACTCTCTACTCCCCGGGACTAGCGGCTTACAATGAGCAGTTCTTC. Translated: CATLYSPGLAAYNEQFF.

Only a few counts were recorded for this clonotype. Relative to the germline gene, one junction end is altered; a read error may explain this. CDR3: CASSLVTSGVF. CDR3 coding DNA: TGTGCCAGCAGCTTAGTGACTAGCGGGGTCTTC. This rearrangement joins TRBV7-2 to TRBJ2-1, with 11 positions matching TRBD2. The CDR3 runs 11 residues. The germline CDR1 and CDR2 sequences are SGHTA and FQGNSA.

This clonotype appeared a few times. The V call is TRBV12-3 or TRBV12-4, the J call TRBJ1-2, with unresolved D. Trimming removed 4 bases from V and 4 bases from J, with 7 bases in between. CDR3 length equals 12 residues. Written as DNA, the CDR3 is TGTGCCAGCAGTTACCGTGTCTATGGCTACACCTTC. It is translated as CASSYRVYGYTF.

This clonotype was found a few times. The chain couples TRBV20-1 to TRBJ2-6; TRBD2 is a possible D gene (5 bases). The CDR3 consists of 14 residues. The V end lost 5 bases, the J end lost 0 bases, and 8 bases lay between the germline ends. Per the germline V gene, CDR1 is DFQATT and CDR2 is SNEGSKA (reference sequence). The CDR3 coding sequence is TGCAGTGCTTCCCGGGACTCTGGGGCCAACGTCCTGACTTTC. Its protein product is CSASRDSGANVLTF.

The chain has TRBV5-1 and TRBJ2-1; D is unresolved. The V and J ends lost 4 bases and 8 bases respectively, with 13 bases between them. The CDR3 totals 13 residues. In germline, CDR1 is SGHRS, CDR2 YFSETQ. The DNA for the CDR3 is TGCGCCAGCAGCGACCTGCTAAGATATGAGCAGTTCTTC. Translated: CASSDLLRYEQFF.

This clonotype was seen repeatedly, ten times or more. This sequence joins TRBV6-2 or TRBV6-3 and TRBJ1-5, with D possibly matching TRBD1 (5 bases). The CDR3 spans 14 residues. The V end lost 2 bases, the J end lost 7 bases, and 12 bases lay between the germline ends. Germline V gene data show CDR1 as MNHEY and CDR2 as SVGEGT. The CDR3 DNA follows: TGTGCCAGCAGTTACGGGGGGGTAGGCCAGCCCCAGCATTTT. It codes for CASSYGGVGQPQHF.

The J gene is TRBJ2-7, the V gene TRBV20-1; 8 bases map to TRBD2. CDR1 and CDR2 (germline): DFQATT, SNEGSKA (reference sequence). The CDR3 has 13 residues. The J segment lost 5 bases and the V segment lost 5 bases, leaving 8 bases of the junction unmatched. CDR3 DNA sequence: TGCAGTGCTGGACCGGGACTAGTGAACGAGCAGTACTTC. It translates to CSAGPGLVNEQYF.

This chain uses TRBV5-1 with TRBJ2-3; 14 bases map to TRBD2. The CDR3 totals 18 residues. V was pared by 4 bases and J by 0 bases, with 7 bases of the junction left unmatched. Germline loops: CDR1 SGHRS, CDR2 YFSETQ. CDR3 DNA: TGCGCCAGCAGCGACGGGACTAGCGGGGGCCGTAGCACAGATACGCAGTATTTT. Its protein product is CASSDGTSGGRSTDTQYF. The full variable domain, in which reference TRBV5-1 and TRBJ2-3 provide the parts outside the CDR3, is KAGVTQTPRYLIKTRGQQVTLSCSPISGHRSVSWYQQTPGQGLQFLFEYFSETQRNKGNFPGRFSGRQFSNSRSEMNVSTLELGDSALYLCASSDGTSGGRSTDTQYFGPGTRLTVL.